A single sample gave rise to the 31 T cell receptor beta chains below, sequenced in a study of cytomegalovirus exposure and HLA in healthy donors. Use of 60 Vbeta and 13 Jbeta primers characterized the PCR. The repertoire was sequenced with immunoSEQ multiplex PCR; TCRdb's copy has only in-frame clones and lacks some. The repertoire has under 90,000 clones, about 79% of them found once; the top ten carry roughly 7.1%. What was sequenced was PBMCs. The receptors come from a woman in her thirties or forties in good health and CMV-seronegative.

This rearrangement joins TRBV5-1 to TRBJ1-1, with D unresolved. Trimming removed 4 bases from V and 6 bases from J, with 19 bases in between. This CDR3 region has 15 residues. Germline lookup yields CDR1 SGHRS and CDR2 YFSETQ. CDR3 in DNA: TGCGCCAGCAGCCCGGGGAGGGTGGGTAACCCTGAAGCTTTCTTT. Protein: CASSPGRVGNPEAFF.

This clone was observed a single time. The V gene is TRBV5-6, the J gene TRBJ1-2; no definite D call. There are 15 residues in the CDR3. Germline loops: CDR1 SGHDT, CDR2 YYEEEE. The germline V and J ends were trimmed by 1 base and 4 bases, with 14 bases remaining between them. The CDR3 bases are TGTGCCAGCAGCTTGTATGGAGAACCCCTCTATGGCTACACCTTC. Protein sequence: CASSLYGEPLYGYTF.

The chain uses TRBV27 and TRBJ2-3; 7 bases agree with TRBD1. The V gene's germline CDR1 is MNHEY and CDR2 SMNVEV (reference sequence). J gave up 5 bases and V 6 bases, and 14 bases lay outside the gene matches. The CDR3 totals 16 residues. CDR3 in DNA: TGTGCCAGCAGCCGAACTCCGGGACAGCGAATAGATACGCAGTATTTT. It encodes CASSRTPGQRIDTQYF.

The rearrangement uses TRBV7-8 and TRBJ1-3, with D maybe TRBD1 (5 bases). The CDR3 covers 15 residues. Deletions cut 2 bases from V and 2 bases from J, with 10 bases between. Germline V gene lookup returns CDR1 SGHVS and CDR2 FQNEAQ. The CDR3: CASSLLGGTGNTIYF. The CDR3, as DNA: TGTGCCAGCAGCTTACTCGGGGGAACTGGAAACACCATATATTTT.

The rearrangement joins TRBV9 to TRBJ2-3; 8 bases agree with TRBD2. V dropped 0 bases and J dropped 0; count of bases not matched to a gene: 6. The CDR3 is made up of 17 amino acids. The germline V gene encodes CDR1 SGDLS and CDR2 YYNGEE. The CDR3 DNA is TGTGCCAGCAGCGTAGTATCTAGCGGGCCTAGCACAGATACGCAGTATTTT. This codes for CASSVVSSGPSTDTQYF. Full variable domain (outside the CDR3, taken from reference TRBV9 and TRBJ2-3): DSGVTQTPKHLITATGQRVTLRCSPRSGDLSVYWYQQSLDQGLQFLIQYYNGEERAKGNILERFSAQQFPDLHSELNLSSLELGDSALYFCASSVVSSGPSTDTQYFGPGTRLTVL.

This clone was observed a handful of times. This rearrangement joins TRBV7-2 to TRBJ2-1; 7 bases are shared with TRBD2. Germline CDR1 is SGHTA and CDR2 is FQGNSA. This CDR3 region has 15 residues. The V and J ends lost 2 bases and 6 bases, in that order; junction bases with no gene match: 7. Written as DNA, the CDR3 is TGTGCCAGCAGCTTATTGTGGGGGGGGTCCAATGAGCAGTTCTTC. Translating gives CASSLLWGGSNEQFF.

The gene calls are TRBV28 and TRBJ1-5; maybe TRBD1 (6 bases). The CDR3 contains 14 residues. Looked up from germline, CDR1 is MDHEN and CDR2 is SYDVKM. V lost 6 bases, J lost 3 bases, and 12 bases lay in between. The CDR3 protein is CASRSTGNNQPQHF. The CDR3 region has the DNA TGTGCCAGCAGATCCACAGGGAACAATCAGCCCCAGCATTTT.

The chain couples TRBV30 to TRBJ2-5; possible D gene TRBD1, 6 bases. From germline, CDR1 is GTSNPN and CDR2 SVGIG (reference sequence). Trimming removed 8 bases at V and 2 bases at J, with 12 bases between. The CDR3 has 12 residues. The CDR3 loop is CALGTGQETQYF. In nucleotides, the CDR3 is TGTGCCCTTGGAACAGGGCAAGAGACCCAGTACTTC.

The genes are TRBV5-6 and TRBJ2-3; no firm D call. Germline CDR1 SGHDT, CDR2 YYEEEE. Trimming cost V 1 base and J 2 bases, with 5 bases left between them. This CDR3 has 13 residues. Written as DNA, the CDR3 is TGTGCCAGCAGCTTGCTACTCACAGATACGCAGTATTTT. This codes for CASSLLLTDTQYF.

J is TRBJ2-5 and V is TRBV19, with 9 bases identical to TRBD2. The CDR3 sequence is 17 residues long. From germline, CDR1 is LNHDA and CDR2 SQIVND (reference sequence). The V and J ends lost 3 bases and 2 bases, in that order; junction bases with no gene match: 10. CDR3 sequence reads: CASSMLRGGSAQETQYF. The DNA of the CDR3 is TGTGCCAGTAGTATGTTGCGGGGGGGCTCAGCGCAAGAGACCCAGTACTTC.

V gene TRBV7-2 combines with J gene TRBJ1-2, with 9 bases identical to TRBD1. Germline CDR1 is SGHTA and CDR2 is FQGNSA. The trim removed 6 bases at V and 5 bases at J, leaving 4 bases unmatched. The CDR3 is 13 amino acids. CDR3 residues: CASSTTGGYGYTF. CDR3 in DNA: TGTGCCAGCAGTACGACAGGGGGGTATGGCTACACCTTC.

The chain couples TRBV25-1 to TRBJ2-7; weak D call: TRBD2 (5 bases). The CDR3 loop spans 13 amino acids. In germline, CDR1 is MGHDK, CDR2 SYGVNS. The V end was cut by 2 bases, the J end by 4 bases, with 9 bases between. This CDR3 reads CASSELRGYEQYF. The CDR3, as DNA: TGTGCCAGCAGTGAACTCCGGGGTTACGAGCAGTACTTC.

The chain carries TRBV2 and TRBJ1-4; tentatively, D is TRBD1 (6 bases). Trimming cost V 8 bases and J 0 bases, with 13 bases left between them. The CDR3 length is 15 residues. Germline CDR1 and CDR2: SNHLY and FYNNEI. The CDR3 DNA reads TGTGCCAGCTCCGGACAGCAGGCAACTAATGAAAAACTGTTTTTT. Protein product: CASSGQQATNEKLFF.

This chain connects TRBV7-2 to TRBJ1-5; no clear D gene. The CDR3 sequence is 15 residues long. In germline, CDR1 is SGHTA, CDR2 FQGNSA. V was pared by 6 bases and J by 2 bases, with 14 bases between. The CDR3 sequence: CASRTVLGGNQPQHF. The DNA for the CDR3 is TGTGCCAGCAGAACGGTACTAGGAGGCAATCAGCCCCAGCATTTT.

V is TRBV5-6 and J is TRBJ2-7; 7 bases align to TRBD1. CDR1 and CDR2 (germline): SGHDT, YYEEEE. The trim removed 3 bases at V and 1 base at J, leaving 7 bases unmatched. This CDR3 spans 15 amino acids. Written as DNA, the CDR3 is TGTGCCAGCAGCTCCCTCCGGGACAGATCCTACGAGCAGTACTTC. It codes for CASSSLRDRSYEQYF.

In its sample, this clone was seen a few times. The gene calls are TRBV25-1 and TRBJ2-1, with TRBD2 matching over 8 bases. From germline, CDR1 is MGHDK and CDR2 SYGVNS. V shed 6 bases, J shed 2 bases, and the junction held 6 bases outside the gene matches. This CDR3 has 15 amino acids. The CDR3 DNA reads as TGTGCCAGCAGCGGGACTAGAATTCCCTACAATGAGCAGTTCTTC. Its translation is CASSGTRIPYNEQFF.

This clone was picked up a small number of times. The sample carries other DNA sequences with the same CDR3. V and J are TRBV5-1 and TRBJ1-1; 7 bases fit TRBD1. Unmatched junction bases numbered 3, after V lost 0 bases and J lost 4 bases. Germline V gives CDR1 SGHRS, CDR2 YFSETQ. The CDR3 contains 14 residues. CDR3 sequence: CASSLAGGFTEAFF. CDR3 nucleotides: TGCGCCAGCAGCTTGGCAGGGGGTTTCACTGAAGCTTTCTTT.

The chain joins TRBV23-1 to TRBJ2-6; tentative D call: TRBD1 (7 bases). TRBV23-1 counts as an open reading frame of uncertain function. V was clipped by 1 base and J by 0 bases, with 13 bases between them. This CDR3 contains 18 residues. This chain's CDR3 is CASSQWAGQFSGANVLTF. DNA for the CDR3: TGCGCCAGCAGTCAATGGGCGGGACAGTTCTCTGGGGCCAACGTCCTGACTTTC.

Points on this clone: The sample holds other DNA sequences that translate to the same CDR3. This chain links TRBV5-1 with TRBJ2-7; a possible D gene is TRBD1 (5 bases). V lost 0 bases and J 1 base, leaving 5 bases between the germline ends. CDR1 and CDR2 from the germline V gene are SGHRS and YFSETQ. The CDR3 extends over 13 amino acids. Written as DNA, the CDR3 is TGCGCCAGCAGCTTGGGACAGTCCTACGAGCAGTACTTC. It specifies CASSLGQSYEQYF. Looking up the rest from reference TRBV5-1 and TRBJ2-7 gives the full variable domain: KAGVTQTPRYLIKTRGQQVTLSCSPISGHRSVSWYQQTPGQGLQFLFEYFSETQRNKGNFPGRFSGRQFSNSRSEMNVSTLELGDSALYLCASSLGQSYEQYFGPGTRLTVT.

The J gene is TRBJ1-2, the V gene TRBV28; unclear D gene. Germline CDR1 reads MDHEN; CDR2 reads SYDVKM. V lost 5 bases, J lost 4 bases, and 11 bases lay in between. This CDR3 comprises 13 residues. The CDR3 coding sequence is TGTGCCAGCAGTGTACAGAACGTCTATGGCTACACCTTC. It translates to CASSVQNVYGYTF.

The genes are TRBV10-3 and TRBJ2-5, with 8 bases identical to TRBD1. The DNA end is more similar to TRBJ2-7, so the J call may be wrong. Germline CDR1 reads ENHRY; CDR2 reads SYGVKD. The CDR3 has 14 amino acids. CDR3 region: CAISDGQGPNEQYF. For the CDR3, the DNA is TGTGCCATCAGTGATGGACAGGGCCCCAACGAGCAGTACTTC.

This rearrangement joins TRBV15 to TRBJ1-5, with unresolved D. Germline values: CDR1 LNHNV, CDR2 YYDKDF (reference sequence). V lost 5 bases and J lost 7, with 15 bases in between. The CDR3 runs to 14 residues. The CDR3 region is CATSLFPGTQPQHF. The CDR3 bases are TGTGCCACCAGCCTATTCCCGGGTACCCAGCCCCAGCATTTT.

The CDR3 loop is CASSLWTGGYGYTF. CDR3 nucleotides: TGTGCCAGCAGTTTATGGACAGGGGGCTATGGCTACACCTTC. The V gene is TRBV28, the J gene TRBJ1-2; TRBD1 matches 9 bases. V was pared by 0 bases and J by 4 bases, with 0 bases of the junction left unmatched. CDR3 length: 14 residues. Germline values: CDR1 MDHEN, CDR2 SYDVKM.

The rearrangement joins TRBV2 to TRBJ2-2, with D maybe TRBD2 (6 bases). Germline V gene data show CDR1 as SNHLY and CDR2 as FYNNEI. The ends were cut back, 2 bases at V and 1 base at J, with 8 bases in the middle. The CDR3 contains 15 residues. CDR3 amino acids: CASSEISGNTGELFF. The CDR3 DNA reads TGTGCCAGCAGTGAAATTAGCGGGAACACCGGGGAGCTGTTTTTT.

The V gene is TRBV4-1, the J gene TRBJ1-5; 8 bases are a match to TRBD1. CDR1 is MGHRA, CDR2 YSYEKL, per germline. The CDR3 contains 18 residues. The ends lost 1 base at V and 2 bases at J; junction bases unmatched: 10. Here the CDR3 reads CASSQAGQGSRGNQPQHF. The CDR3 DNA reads TGCGCCAGCAGCCAAGCTGGACAGGGTTCTCGTGGCAATCAGCCCCAGCATTTT.

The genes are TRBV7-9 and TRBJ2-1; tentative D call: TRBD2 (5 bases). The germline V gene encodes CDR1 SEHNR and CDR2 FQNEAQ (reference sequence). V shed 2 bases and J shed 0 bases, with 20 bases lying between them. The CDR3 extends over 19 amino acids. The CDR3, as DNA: TGTGCCAGCAGCTTATCATTCAGTGCGGGTCTGAGCTCCTACAATGAGCAGTTCTTC. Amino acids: CASSLSFSAGLSSYNEQFF.

This CDR3 is CASSPTGLNTEAFF. CDR3 bases: TGTGCCAGCAGCCCAACAGGGTTGAACACTGAAGCTTTCTTT. The V gene is TRBV9, the J gene TRBJ1-1; D possibly corresponds to TRBD1 (6 bases). Trimming shortened V by 4 bases and J by 0 bases, and 10 bases separated the two germline ends. Germline V gene lookup returns CDR1 SGDLS and CDR2 YYNGEE. This CDR3 is built from 14 residues.

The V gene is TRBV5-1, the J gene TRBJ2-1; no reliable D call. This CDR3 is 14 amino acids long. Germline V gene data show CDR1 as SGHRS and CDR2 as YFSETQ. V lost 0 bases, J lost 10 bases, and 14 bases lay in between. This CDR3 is CASSLDLPTQEQFF. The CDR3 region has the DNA TGCGCCAGCAGCTTGGACTTACCCACCCAAGAGCAGTTCTTC.

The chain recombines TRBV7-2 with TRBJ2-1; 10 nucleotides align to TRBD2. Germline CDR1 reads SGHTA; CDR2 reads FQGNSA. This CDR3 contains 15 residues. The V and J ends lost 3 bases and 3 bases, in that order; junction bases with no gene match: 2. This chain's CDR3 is CASSFTSGNYNEQFF. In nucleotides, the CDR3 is TGTGCCAGCAGCTTTACTAGCGGGAACTACAATGAGCAGTTCTTC.

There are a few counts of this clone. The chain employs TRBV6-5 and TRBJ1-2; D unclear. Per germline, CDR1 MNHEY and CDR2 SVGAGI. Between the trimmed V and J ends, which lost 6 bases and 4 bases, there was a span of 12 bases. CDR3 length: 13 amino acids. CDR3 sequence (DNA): TGTGCCAGCAGCCCCGGGAGAAGCTATGGCTACACCTTC. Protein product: CASSPGRSYGYTF.

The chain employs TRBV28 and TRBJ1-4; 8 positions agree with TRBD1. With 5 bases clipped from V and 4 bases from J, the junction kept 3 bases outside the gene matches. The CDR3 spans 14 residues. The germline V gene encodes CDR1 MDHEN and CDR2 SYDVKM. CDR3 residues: CASSRTGSNEKLFF. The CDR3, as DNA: TGTGCCAGCAGTCGGACAGGGAGTAATGAAAAACTGTTTTTT.